This T cell receptor beta chain is drawn from a study of blood T cells in healthy people across ages. For the second PCR, which ran for about 6 to 11 cycles, a sample-barcoded 5' primer and a J-beta primer mix were used. With 12 random nucleotides, a template-switch adaptor tagged each individual cDNA molecule. All samples yielded 3 million or more CDR3-containing paired-end reads. Each CDR3 protein is one row after TCRdb ran MiXCR on the 5' RACE reads. The table has about 670,000 distinct CDR3 sequences, 52% seen once. This clonotype was recorded many times. The target antigen is unknown. The CDR3 runs 14 residues. V was shortened by 0 bases and J by 5 bases, with 5 bases between the two germline ends. Study conclusions and caveats: There was a strong correlation between TCR beta diversity and naive T cell percentage. The fall in TCR beta diversity per million T cells was roughly linear with age.

The chain uses TRBV12-3 or TRBV12-4 and TRBJ1-6; D remains ambiguous. The sequence was obtained from a woman of 80 years or more in good health. Material for sequencing was blood. In DNA, the CDR3 is TGTGCCAGCAGTTTAGCGAGGGATAATTCACCCCTCCACTTT. The encoded protein is CASSLARDNSPLHF.